The 4 T cell receptor beta chains below come from one sample, sequenced in a study of blood T cell repertoires in COVID-19. Libraries were prepared by immunoSEQ multiplex PCR; TCRdb keeps only in-frame clonotypes and omits some of them. The sample yields about 100,000 clones, about 90% seen once. What was sequenced was peripheral blood. Receptors were obtained from a man older than 75 with acute or convalescent COVID-19.

The V gene is TRBV7-3, the J gene TRBJ1-1; possibly TRBD1 for D (6 bases). CDR1 and CDR2 from the germline V gene are SGHTA and FQGTGA. This CDR3 comprises 14 residues. V was clipped by 5 bases and J by 2 bases, with 12 bases between them. The CDR3 DNA reads as TGTGCCAGCAGCGCCCAGGGGCACAACACTGAAGCTTTCTTT. Translated: CASSAQGHNTEAFF.

J is TRBJ2-1 and V is TRBV15; no definite D call. Germline-derived CDR1 and CDR2 are LNHNV and YYDKDF (reference sequence). CDR3 length equals 13 residues. The V end lost 4 bases, the J end lost 9 bases, and 13 bases lay between the germline ends. CDR3 sequence reads: CATSTPPGGEQFF. The DNA for the CDR3 is TGTGCCACCAGCACCCCACCTGGCGGTGAGCAGTTCTTC.

V and J are TRBV7-2 and TRBJ2-3; 8 bases map to TRBD2. The CDR3 is 14 amino acids. J was trimmed by 6 bases and V by 0 bases; bases with no gene match: 2. The germline V gene has CDR1 SGHTA and CDR2 FQGNSA. Written as DNA, the CDR3 is TGTGCCAGCAGCTTAGCGCGGGGGGCCGATACGCAGTATTTT. Translated: CASSLARGADTQYF.

This chain connects TRBV10-3 to TRBJ2-1; TRBD2 agrees at 14 bases. Trimming removed 7 bases from V and 7 bases from J; junction bases left unmatched: 6. This CDR3 region has 15 residues. The germline V gene encodes CDR1 ENHRY and CDR2 SYGVKD. In nucleotides, the CDR3 is TGTGCCATCAACCCGACTAGCGGGAGGGAGAATGAGCAGTTCTTC. This codes for CAINPTSGRENEQFF.